This T cell receptor (beta chain) derives from a study of early T cells in non-severe SARS-CoV-2 infection. Only a few counts were recorded for this clonotype. Individual cDNA molecules received unique molecular identifiers during library preparation. TCRdb recomputed calls from the 5' RACE reads with MiXCR, one row per CDR3 protein. The repertoire holds 98,000 or so distinct CDR3 sequences, with roughly 12% as singletons. The TCR was taken from an adult who was a healthcare worker with PCR-confirmed SARS-CoV-2 infection or an uninfected control (not recorded which). The sequencing sample was made of whole blood.

CDR3 residues: CASMGVSKAFF. CDR3 DNA sequence: TGTGCCAGCATGGGGGTTTCGAAAGCTTTCTTT. The V gene is TRBV25-1, the J gene TRBJ1-1, with D perhaps matching TRBD1 (5 bases). Germline V gene sequence: CDR1 MGHDK, CDR2 SYGVNS. The ends were cut back, 7 bases at V and 9 bases at J, with 12 bases in the middle. The CDR3 runs 11 residues.